This T cell receptor beta chain stems from a study of blood T cell repertoires in COVID-19. The CDR3 contains 13 residues. Germline CDR1 SQVTM, CDR2 ANQGSEA. V was pared by 4 bases and J by 2 bases, with 11 bases between. The protocol was immunoSEQ multiplex PCR, while the TCRdb copy is restricted to in-frame clones and leaves out a portion. The sample holds 9,500 to 12,000 clones, 70% to 90% seen once. This clonotype was sampled from a man aged 30 to 45 with active or convalescent COVID-19. Source material: peripheral blood. The chain links TRBV29-1 to TRBJ1-2, with D possibly being TRBD1 (5 bases). The DNA for the CDR3 is TGCAGCGTTGTTCCCAGGGCGAACTATGGCTACACCTTC. Translated, it gives CSVVPRANYGYTF.